The T cell receptor beta chain under discussion was sequenced for a study of a mutant IDH1 vaccine in newly diagnosed glioma. Study overall: The treated population exhibited a male proportion of around 62%, a female proportion of roughly 38%, and a mean age of about 40 years. Patients previously underwent radiotherapy, temozolomide, or both, and most underwent both. General study results and limits: No link was apparently found between pseudoprogression and changes in top peripheral T cell clonotypes.

The data were produced by immunoSEQ multiplex PCR, yet TCRdb's version contains in-frame clones alone and is incomplete. This sample has some 100,000 clones, with about 83% found just once. Indicated time point: baseline, week 1 (first vaccination visit). Described treatment: pre-vaccination baseline after standard-of-care therapy. Each tumor in the donors was a new WHO grade 3 or 4 astrocytoma, IDH1-mutant and ATRX-lost. The CDR3 consists of 14 residues. V was clipped by 2 bases and J by 2 bases, with 9 bases between them. CDR1 is SGHTA, CDR2 FQGNSA, per germline. To note about this clone: What it recognizes is unknown.

The chain combines TRBV7-2 with TRBJ2-5; D is unresolved. The TCR sequence derives from a woman aged 45-65 years with glioma. This material consisted of PBMCs, taken from a glioma patient treated with radiotherapy, temozolomide or both. For the CDR3, the DNA is TGTGCCAGCAGCTTAAGGGCAGAGCAAGAGACCCAGTACTTC. The encoded protein is CASSLRAEQETQYF. The full variable domain, completed using reference TRBV7-2 and TRBJ2-5, is GAGVSQSPSNKVTEKGKDVELRCDPISGHTALYWYRQSLGQGLEFLIYFQGNSAPDKSGLPSDRFSAERTGGSVSTLTIQRTQQEDSAVYLCASSLRAEQETQYFGPGTRLLVL.